Shown below are 3 T cell receptor beta chains from a single sample sequenced in a study of early T cells in non-severe SARS-CoV-2 infection. TCRdb fed the 5' RACE reads into MiXCR, producing one record per CDR3 protein. In the table there are under 55,000 distinct CDR3 sequences, roughly 11% of which are singletons. The sequenced material came from whole blood. These receptors were taken from an adult who was a healthcare worker with PCR-confirmed SARS-CoV-2 infection or an uninfected control (not recorded which).

The CDR3 coding sequence is TGTGCCAGCAGTTTGCCGGGAAACACAGATACGCAGTATTTT. It specifies CASSLPGNTDTQYF. V gene TRBV28 combines with J gene TRBJ2-3; TRBD2 might be the D (5 bases). CDR3 length equals 14 residues. V was cut by 3 bases and J by 2 bases, with 9 bases left in between. In germline, CDR1 is MDHEN, CDR2 SYDVKM. Supplemented by reference TRBV28 and TRBJ2-3, the full variable domain reads DVKVTQSSRYLVKRTGEKVFLECVQDMDHENMFWYRQDPGLGLRLIYFSYDVKMKEKGDIPEGYSVSREKKERFSLILESASTNQTSMYLCASSLPGNTDTQYFGPGTRLTVL.

As for this clonotype: One junction end disagrees with the germline gene, perhaps due to a read error. The chain is built from TRBV7-8 and TRBJ1-4, with 7 bases matching TRBD1. This CDR3 is 15 amino acids long. Germline V gene data show CDR1 as SGHVS and CDR2 as FQNEAQ. In DNA, the CDR3 is TGTGCCAGCAGCACAACAGGGGCCCGGAATGAAAGACTGTTTTTT. Translating gives CASSTTGARNERLFF.

This clonotype was found many times. This rearrangement joins TRBV7-8 to TRBJ2-1, with D uncertain. V gave up 1 base and J gave up 3 bases, with 13 bases separating them. The V gene's germline CDR1 is SGHVS and CDR2 FQNEAQ. The CDR3 has 16 amino acids. Written as DNA, the CDR3 is TGTGCCAGCAGCTTAGGGGCTCGCGGTAACTACAATGAGCAGTTCTTC. Translating gives CASSLGARGNYNEQFF.